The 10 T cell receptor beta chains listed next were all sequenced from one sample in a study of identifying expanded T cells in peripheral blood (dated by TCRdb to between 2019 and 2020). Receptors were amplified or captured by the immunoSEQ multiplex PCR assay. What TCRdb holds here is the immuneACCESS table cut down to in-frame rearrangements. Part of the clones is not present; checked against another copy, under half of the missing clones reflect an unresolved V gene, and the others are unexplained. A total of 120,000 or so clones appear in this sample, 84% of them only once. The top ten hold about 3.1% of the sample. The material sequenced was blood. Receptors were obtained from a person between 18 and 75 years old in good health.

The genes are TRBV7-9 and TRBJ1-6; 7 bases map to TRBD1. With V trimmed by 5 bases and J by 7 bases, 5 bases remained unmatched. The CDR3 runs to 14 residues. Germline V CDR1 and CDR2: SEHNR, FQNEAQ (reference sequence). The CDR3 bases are TGTGCCAGCAGCCCGGGACAGAACAATTCACCCCTCCACTTT. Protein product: CASSPGQNNSPLHF.

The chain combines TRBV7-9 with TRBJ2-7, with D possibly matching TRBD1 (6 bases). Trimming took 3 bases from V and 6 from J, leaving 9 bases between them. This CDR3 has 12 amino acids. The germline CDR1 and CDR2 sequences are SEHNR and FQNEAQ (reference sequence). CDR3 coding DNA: TGTGCCAGCAGCTTTTCAGGGGTCGAGCAGTACTTC. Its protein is CASSFSGVEQYF.

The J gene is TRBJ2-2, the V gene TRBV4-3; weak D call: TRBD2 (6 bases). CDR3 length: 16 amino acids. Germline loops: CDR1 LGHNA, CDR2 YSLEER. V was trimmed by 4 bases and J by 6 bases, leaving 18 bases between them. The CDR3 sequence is CASSPQGLSGAGELFF. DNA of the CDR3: TGCGCCAGCAGCCCTCAAGGACTATCCGGGGCCGGGGAGCTGTTTTTT.

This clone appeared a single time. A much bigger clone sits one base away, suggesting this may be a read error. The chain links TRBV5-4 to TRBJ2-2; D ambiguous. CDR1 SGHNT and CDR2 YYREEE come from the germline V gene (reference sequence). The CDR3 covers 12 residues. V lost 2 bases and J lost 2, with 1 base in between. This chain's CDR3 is CASSLNTGELFF. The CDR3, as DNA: TGTGCCAGCAGCTTAAACACCGGGGAGCTGTTTTTT.

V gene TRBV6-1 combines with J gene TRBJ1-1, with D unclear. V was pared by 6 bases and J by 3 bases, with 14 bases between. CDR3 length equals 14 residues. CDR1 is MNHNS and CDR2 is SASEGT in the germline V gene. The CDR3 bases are TGTGCCAGCAGGGGAGAGACACGCTACACTGAAGCTTTCTTT. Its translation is CASRGETRYTEAFF.

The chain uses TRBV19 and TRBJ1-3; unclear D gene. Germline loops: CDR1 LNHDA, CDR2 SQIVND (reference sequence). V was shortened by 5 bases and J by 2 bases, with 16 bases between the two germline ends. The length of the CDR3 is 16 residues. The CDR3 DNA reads TGTGCCAGTAGTCCCGATATTTTTCCTACTGGAAACACCATATATTTT. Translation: CASSPDIFPTGNTIYF.

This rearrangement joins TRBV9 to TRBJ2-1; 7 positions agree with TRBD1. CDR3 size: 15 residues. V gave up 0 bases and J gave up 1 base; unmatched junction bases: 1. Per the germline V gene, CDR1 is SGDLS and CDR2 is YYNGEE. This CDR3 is CASSVAGGSYNEQFF. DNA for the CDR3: TGTGCCAGCAGCGTAGCAGGGGGTTCCTACAATGAGCAGTTCTTC.

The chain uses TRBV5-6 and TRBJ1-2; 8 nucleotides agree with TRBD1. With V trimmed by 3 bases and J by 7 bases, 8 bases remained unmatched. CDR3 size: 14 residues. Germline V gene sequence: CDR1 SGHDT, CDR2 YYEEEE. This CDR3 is CASSSWTGYFGYTF. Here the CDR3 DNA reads TGTGCCAGCAGCTCGTGGACAGGGTATTTTGGCTACACCTTC. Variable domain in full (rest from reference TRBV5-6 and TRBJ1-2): DAGVTQSPTHLIKTRGQQVTLRCSPKSGHDTVSWYQQALGQGPQFIFQYYEEEERQRGNFPDRFSGHQFPNYSSELNVNALLLGDSALYLCASSSWTGYFGYTFGSGTRLTVV.

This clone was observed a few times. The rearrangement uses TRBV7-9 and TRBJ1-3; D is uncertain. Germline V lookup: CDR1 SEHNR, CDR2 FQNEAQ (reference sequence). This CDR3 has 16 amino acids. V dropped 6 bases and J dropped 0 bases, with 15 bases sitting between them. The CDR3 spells CASRPRQRSSGNTIYF. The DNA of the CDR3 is TGTGCCAGCAGACCCCGACAAAGGAGCTCTGGAAACACCATATATTTT.

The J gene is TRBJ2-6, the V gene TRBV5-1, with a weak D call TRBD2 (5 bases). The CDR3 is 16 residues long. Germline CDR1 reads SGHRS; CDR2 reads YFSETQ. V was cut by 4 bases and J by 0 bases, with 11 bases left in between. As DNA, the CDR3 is TGCGCCAGCAGCCCCTATGGGAGCTCTGGGGCCAACGTCCTGACTTTC. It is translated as CASSPYGSSGANVLTF. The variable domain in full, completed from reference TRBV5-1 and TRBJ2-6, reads KAGVTQTPRYLIKTRGQQVTLSCSPISGHRSVSWYQQTPGQGLQFLFEYFSETQRNKGNFPGRFSGRQFSNSRSEMNVSTLELGDSALYLCASSPYGSSGANVLTFGAGSRLTVL.